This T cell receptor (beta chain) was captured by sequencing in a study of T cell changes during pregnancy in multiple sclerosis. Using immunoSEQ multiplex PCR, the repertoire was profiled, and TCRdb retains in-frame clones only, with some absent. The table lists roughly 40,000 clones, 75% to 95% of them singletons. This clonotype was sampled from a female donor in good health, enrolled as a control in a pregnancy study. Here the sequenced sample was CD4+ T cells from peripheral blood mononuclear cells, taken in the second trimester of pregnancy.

CDR3 sequence (DNA): TGCGCCAGCAGGCCTGCATCCGGGACAGGGTCATACGAGCAGTACTTC. Its translation is CASRPASGTGSYEQYF. The rearrangement uses TRBV5-1 and TRBJ2-7, with TRBD1 matching over 9 bases. The CDR3 has 16 residues. The trim removed 5 bases at V and 4 bases at J, leaving 13 bases unmatched. CDR1 and CDR2 from the germline V gene are SGHRS and YFSETQ.